A selection of T cell receptor beta chains follows, all from one sample in a study of PD-1 blockade in classical Hodgkin lymphoma. Measured with immunoSEQ multiplex PCR; TCRdb has only the in-frame clones, and not every one. Of fewer than 30,000 clones listed, around four fifths are singletons. Sequenced material: peripheral blood mononuclear cells (PBMCs), taken before the fourth cycle of nivolumab. These receptors all stem from a human donor with classical Hodgkin lymphoma. Both conserved end residues are part of each CDR3. The D gene is left open where the match is weak. Rows may omit the clone size; those that give it use once, few, many or a size class.

TRBV4-3	few	.	TRBJ1-3	15	TGCGCCAGCAGCCCCCTTCGGACCTCTGGAAACACCATATATTTT	CASSPLRTSGNTIYF
TRBV11-3	.	.	TRBJ2-1	13	TGTGCCAGCAGCCCAACGGCGGGCGATGAGCAGTTCTTC	CASSPTAGDEQFF
TRBV29-1	once	.	TRBJ2-2	14	TGCAGCGCCGCAAGGGGCTCCGCGGCCGGGGAGCTGTTTTTT	CSAARGSAAGELFF
TRBV4-1	once	.	TRBJ2-7	16	TGCGCCAGCAGCCAAGGGGGCGGACAGCCCTCCTACGAGCAGTACTTC	CASSQGGGQPSYEQYF
TRBV9	.	.	TRBJ2-5	15	TGTGCCAGCAGCGTAGCTGGGGGGGGCAGGGTGACCCAGTACTTC	CASSVAGGGRVTQYF
TRBV19	.	.	TRBJ1-4	14	TGTGCCAGTATGAGCGGGACTGTAGATGAAAAACTGTTTTTT	CASMSGTVDEKLFF
TRBV5-6	.	TRBD1	TRBJ2-1	18	TGTGCCAGCAGCTTGGAACGGGTGGACAGGGGGCTGTACAATGAGCAGTTCTTC	CASSLERVDRGLYNEQFF
TRBV4-1	.	.	TRBJ1-6	14	TGCGCCAGCAGCCAAGATCTGTCTAATTCACCCCTCCACTTT	CASSQDLSNSPLHF
TRBV5-6	once	.	TRBJ2-1	13	TGTGCCAGCAGCTCTGACTCCTACAATGAGCAGTTCTTC	CASSSDSYNEQFF
TRBV4-1	.	TRBD1	TRBJ2-1	15	TGCGCCAGCAGCCAGGGACAGCGCTCCTACAATGAGCAGTTCTTC	CASSQGQRSYNEQFF
TRBV27	.	TRBD2	TRBJ2-5	15	TGTGCCAGCAGTTTAGGCGGGAGGAGGGAAGAGACCCAGTACTTC	CASSLGGRREETQYF
TRBV21-1	few	.	TRBJ2-1	17	TGTGCCAGCAGCAAAGGACGGGACGGGGTGTATGGGAATGAGCAGTTCTTC	CASSKGRDGVYGNEQFF
TRBV5-1	.	.	TRBJ2-5	20	TGCGCCAGCAGCACTCGACAGTACTCGGGACGTCTAGCTGAACTCGAGACCCAGTACTTC	CASSTRQYSGRLAELETQYF
TRBV11-2	.	TRBD2	TRBJ2-3	19	TGTGCCAGCAGGTCCAAGGGACTAGCGGGAGGGCGGGGTGCAGATACGCAGTATTTT	CASRSKGLAGGRGADTQYF
TRBV2	.	.	TRBJ2-5	14	TGTGCCAGCAACATCGGGGTGGTGCAACAGACCCAGTACTTC	CASNIGVVQQTQYF
TRBV19	.	.	TRBJ2-2	13	TGTGCCAGTTACCCCGGGACAAGCGGGGAGCTGTTTTTT	CASYPGTSGELFF
TRBV19	.	TRBD1	TRBJ1-4	15	TGTGCCAGTAGTATTAGGGGGACAGGAAGTGAAAAACTGTTTTTT	CASSIRGTGSEKLFF
TRBV7-2	.	.	TRBJ2-7	13	TGTGCCAGCAGCCTAGGGCTGTCCTACGAGCAGTACTTC	CASSLGLSYEQYF
TRBV7-2	.	.	TRBJ2-7	13	TGTGCCAGCAGCTTCTCGATCCCCTACGAGCAGTACTTC	CASSFSIPYEQYF
TRBV7-2	.	.	TRBJ1-1	18	TGTGCCAGCAGCTTAAAGTTGGGGGGTCCGACGGGGAACACTGAAGCTTTCTTT	CASSLKLGGPTGNTEAFF
TRBV27	.	TRBD2	TRBJ2-3	16	TGTGCCAGCAGTTTGCTAGCGGGAGGGAGCACAGATACGCAGTATTTT	CASSLLAGGSTDTQYF
TRBV15	.	.	TRBJ2-6	17	TGTGCCACCAGCAGAGACCAGGGCTTTTCTGGGGCCAACGTCCTGACTTTC	CATSRDQGFSGANVLTF
TRBV6-5	once	TRBD1	TRBJ1-1	13	TGTGCCAGCAGTGAACCCGGGACAGGGATGTCTTTCTTT	CASSEPGTGMSFF
TRBV27	.	TRBD2	TRBJ2-7	16	TGTGCCAGCAGTTCCCCCGGGACTAGCGGGATGTACGAGCAGTACTTC	CASSSPGTSGMYEQYF
TRBV2	.	.	TRBJ1-5	13	TGTGCCAGTAGGACGGATAGCAATCAGCCCCAGCATTTT	CASRTDSNQPQHF
TRBV9	.	.	TRBJ2-1	13	TGTGCCAGCAGCGGGGGTTTCTACAATGAGCAGTTCTTC	CASSGGFYNEQFF
TRBV7-9	.	.	TRBJ2-2	15	TGTGCCAGCAGGACGGCTAAGACGAACACCGGGGAGCTGTTTTTT	CASRTAKTNTGELFF
TRBV5-6	.	TRBD1	TRBJ1-1	15	TGTGCCAGCAGCCCCGGGGACAGACGTAACACTGAAGCTTTCTTT	CASSPGDRRNTEAFF
TRBV30	.	.	TRBJ2-3	13	TGTGCCTGGAGCGTAGGGGGAATAGATACGCAGTATTTT	CAWSVGGIDTQYF
TRBV12-5	.	.	TRBJ2-3	12	TGTGCTAGTGGTTCCCACCCAGATACGCAGTATTTT	CASGSHPDTQYF
TRBV10-3	.	TRBD1	TRBJ1-2	14	TGTGCCATCAGTGAGCGGACAGGGAACTATGGCTACACCTTC	CAISERTGNYGYTF